The clone carrying this TCR beta chain turned up a few times. Its antigen is unknown. Sample barcodes and UMIs were carried by the TCR alpha and TCR beta cDNA libraries that 5'RACE generated with constant-segment primers. TCRdb passed the 5' RACE reads through MiXCR, listing each CDR3 protein once. This sample carries around 200,000 distinct CDR3 sequences, about a sixth of them seen once, and the ten largest clones take about 1.9%. This record comes from a study of T-cell memory formation after mild COVID-19. Across the whole study: The study found TCR clusters largely donor specific. Study-wide points: Day 15 to 85 contracting clones showed balanced CD4/CD8; later expanders leaned CD4+. Researchers report contracting CD4+ clones mostly in CM and EM, with CD8+ clones in EMRA.

The TCR comes from an adult woman who had mild COVID-19 (a few samples of this study predate the infection). Cell type and time point are not known. Input material: PBMCs or a T cell subset sorted from them (not recorded which).

The CDR3 here is CASSAHRTSGGYNEQFF. CDR3 DNA sequence: TGTGCCAGCAGCGCTCATCGGACTAGCGGGGGATACAATGAGCAGTTCTTC. The chain combines TRBV7-2 with TRBJ2-1; the match to TRBD2 covers 13 bases. Germline V gene lookup returns CDR1 SGHTA and CDR2 FQGNSA. The length of the CDR3 is 17 residues. V was clipped by 5 bases and J by 4 bases; unmatched bases: 8.